The sequence of this T cell receptor (beta chain) was determined in a study of lymphopenia after photon versus proton radiotherapy. Study conclusions and caveats: Proton therapy kept repertoires fairly stable, unlike photons, which gained effector/memory cells.

Clones were sequenced by immunoSEQ multiplex PCR, and TCRdb holds only the in-frame ones, with some missing. The sample holds around 24,000 clones, under 85% seen once. The germline V gene has CDR1 SGDLS and CDR2 YYNGEE. V was trimmed by 1 base and J by 0 bases, leaving 10 bases between them. The CDR3 spans 15 residues. Points on this clone: Its antigen is currently unknown.

The J gene is TRBJ2-5, the V gene TRBV9; D unresolved. The material was peripheral blood, obtained from a patient treated with photon-based radiotherapy. This clonotype was obtained from a woman between 45 and 65 years old with pancreatic cancer. The CDR3 coding sequence is TGTGCCAGCAGCGTAACACAGCAGTACCAAGAGACCCAGTACTTC. This encodes CASSVTQQYQETQYF.